A selection of T cell receptor beta chains follows, all from one sample in a study of shared clonotypes between healthy human individuals. The method was immunoSEQ multiplex PCR; TCRdb's version includes in-frame clones alone and lacks a portion of them. The top ten clones hold approximately 1.5% of a sample with about a million clones, more than 60% of them seen once. Sequenced input: memory CD4+ T cells sorted from blood. All receptors derive from a man aged 18 to 30 in good health. The CDR3 runs from the conserved cysteine through the conserved F or W. D genes are given only for firm matches.

CDR3 length: 15; V gene: TRBV16; D gene: TRBD1; CDR3 protein: CASSPGTVQNSPLHF
CDR3 length: 15; V gene: TRBV10-2; D gene: TRBD2; CDR3 protein: CASLLAGGGTGELFF
CDR3 length: 14; V gene: TRBV28; D gene: TRBD1; CDR3 protein: CASSSTGGNYGYTF
CDR3 length: 15; V gene: TRBV7-9; D gene: .; CDR3 protein: CASSLLAGRGTEAFF
CDR3 length: 16; V gene: TRBV14; D gene: .; CDR3 protein: CASSHNSLPRTDTQYF
CDR3 length: 15; V gene: TRBV7-2; D gene: TRBD1; CDR3 protein: CASRRQGAGANVLTF
CDR3 length: 15; V gene: TRBV27; D gene: .; CDR3 protein: CASSFSGTRQYGYTF
CDR3 length: 14; V gene: TRBV28; D gene: TRBD1; CDR3 protein: CASSQGDRIYEQYF
CDR3 length: 16; V gene: TRBV6-5; D gene: .; CDR3 protein: CASSSRADPSYNEQFF
CDR3 length: 18; V gene: TRBV7-9; D gene: .; CDR3 protein: CASSFVLGNPKLPDGYTF
CDR3 length: 14; V gene: TRBV7-7; D gene: .; CDR3 protein: CASSSGRAGETQYF